Listed below are T cell receptor beta chains from one sample, sequenced in a study of cytomegalovirus exposure and HLA in healthy donors. Sequencing used immunoSEQ multiplex PCR; TCRdb keeps in-frame clones, though not all of them. This table holds 76,000 or so clones, approximately 95% found once. Sequenced: PBMCs. These TCRs come from a young woman in good health and CMV-seronegative. Each CDR3 is given with its conserved first and last residue. Each record gives: D gene, V gene, J gene, clone size, CDR3 DNA, CDR3 protein. D genes are given only for firm matches. Clone sizes are given selectively: once, few, many, or a class where the clone is expanded.

d_gene: TRBD1
v_gene: TRBV10-3
j_gene: TRBJ2-7
abundance: NA
CDR3nt: TGTGCCATCAGTAACGCTGACAGGGCCGGTTACGAGCAGTACTTC
CDR3aa: CAISNADRAGYEQYF

d_gene: NA
v_gene: TRBV6-1
j_gene: TRBJ2-5
abundance: medium-sized
CDR3nt: TGTGCCAGCAGTGAAGCGACGGGGAGTTCAGAGACCCAGTACTTC
CDR3aa: CASSEATGSSETQYF

d_gene: NA
v_gene: TRBV10-3
j_gene: TRBJ1-1
abundance: NA
CDR3nt: TGTGCCATCAGCAGAGAAGGGGACACTGAAGCTTTCTTT
CDR3aa: CAISREGDTEAFF

d_gene: TRBD1
v_gene: TRBV19
j_gene: TRBJ1-1
abundance: NA
CDR3nt: TGTGCCACCTTAGACTTACAGGGGGTTACTGAAGCTTTCTTT
CDR3aa: CATLDLQGVTEAFF

d_gene: TRBD2
v_gene: TRBV2
j_gene: TRBJ2-3
abundance: NA
CDR3nt: TGTGCCAGCAGTGAAGACAGGAGAGGACTAGCCATTGAGTATTTT
CDR3aa: CASSEDRRGLAIEYF

d_gene: NA
v_gene: TRBV4-3
j_gene: TRBJ2-5
abundance: NA
CDR3nt: TGCGCCAGCAGCCAAGGGGGGCGGGGGCCTCCGTACCAAGAGACCCAGTACTTC
CDR3aa: CASSQGGRGPPYQETQYF

d_gene: TRBD2
v_gene: TRBV9
j_gene: TRBJ2-1
abundance: NA
CDR3nt: TGTGCCAGCAGCGTAGGTCCCGGGGGGGAATACAATGAGCAGTTCTTC
CDR3aa: CASSVGPGGEYNEQFF

d_gene: NA
v_gene: TRBV4-3
j_gene: TRBJ2-3
abundance: NA
CDR3nt: TGCGCCAGCAGCCGCCAAGGGTTTAAGACGGGACATAAAACAGATACGCAGTATTTT
CDR3aa: CASSRQGFKTGHKTDTQYF

d_gene: TRBD1
v_gene: TRBV7-9
j_gene: TRBJ1-3
abundance: NA
CDR3nt: TGTGCCAGCAGCTTAGCGCTGTCAGGGGGCCTCTCTGGAAACACCATATATTTT
CDR3aa: CASSLALSGGLSGNTIYF

d_gene: NA
v_gene: TRBV19
j_gene: TRBJ2-4
abundance: once
CDR3nt: TGTGCCAGTAGTATAGTTCCGGGGTTGGCCAAAAACATTCAGTACTTC
CDR3aa: CASSIVPGLAKNIQYF

d_gene: NA
v_gene: TRBV7-8
j_gene: TRBJ1-1
abundance: NA
CDR3nt: TGTGCCAGCAGCTCTACAGGGAACACTGAAGCTTTCTTT
CDR3aa: CASSSTGNTEAFF

d_gene: TRBD1
v_gene: TRBV9
j_gene: TRBJ2-2
abundance: NA
CDR3nt: TGTGCCAGCAGCGTAGTTGGGCCGGGACAGGGAAGGAGCGGGGAGCTGTTTTTT
CDR3aa: CASSVVGPGQGRSGELFF

d_gene: TRBD1
v_gene: TRBV2
j_gene: TRBJ2-5
abundance: NA
CDR3nt: TGTGCCAGCAGTGAGACAGGGCCCAACCAAGAGACCCAGTACTTC
CDR3aa: CASSETGPNQETQYF

d_gene: TRBD2
v_gene: TRBV5-1
j_gene: TRBJ2-7
abundance: NA
CDR3nt: TGCGCCAGCAGCTCGGGACTAGCGGGGGGCGCCAGCTACGAGCAGTACTTC
CDR3aa: CASSSGLAGGASYEQYF

d_gene: TRBD1
v_gene: TRBV10-1
j_gene: TRBJ1-1
abundance: NA
CDR3nt: TGCGCCAGCAGTGAGAATACAGGGGGCACTGAAGCTTTCTTT
CDR3aa: CASSENTGGTEAFF

d_gene: NA
v_gene: TRBV27
j_gene: TRBJ2-1
abundance: NA
CDR3nt: TGTGCCAGCAGACCCACAATTTTCTACAATGAGCAGTTCTTC
CDR3aa: CASRPTIFYNEQFF

d_gene: NA
v_gene: TRBV7-9
j_gene: TRBJ2-1
abundance: NA
CDR3nt: TGTGCCAGCAGCTCAGCAATAGCCCCGTTAAATGAGCAGTTCTTC
CDR3aa: CASSSAIAPLNEQFF

d_gene: NA
v_gene: TRBV30
j_gene: TRBJ2-3
abundance: NA
CDR3nt: TGTGCCTGGAGGGGGGGCGGGGGCCCTACAGATACGCAGTATTTT
CDR3aa: CAWRGGGGPTDTQYF

d_gene: NA
v_gene: TRBV6-5
j_gene: TRBJ2-7
abundance: NA
CDR3nt: TGTGCCAGCAGTTACGAGTTAGCGGAGGCCTACGAGCAGTACTTC
CDR3aa: CASSYELAEAYEQYF

d_gene: TRBD2
v_gene: TRBV9
j_gene: TRBJ2-7
abundance: NA
CDR3nt: TGTGCCAGCAGCTCCCGACTAGCGGGGGCCTACGAGCAGTACTTC
CDR3aa: CASSSRLAGAYEQYF

d_gene: TRBD2
v_gene: TRBV30
j_gene: TRBJ2-2
abundance: NA
CDR3nt: TGTGCCTGGAGCGGCGGGAGGGCCTACGGGGAGCTGTTTTTT
CDR3aa: CAWSGGRAYGELFF

d_gene: TRBD2
v_gene: TRBV27
j_gene: TRBJ2-5
abundance: NA
CDR3nt: TGTGCCAGCAGTCCCATGGGACTAGCGGGAGGCGGTGGGGAGACCCAGTACTTC
CDR3aa: CASSPMGLAGGGGETQYF

d_gene: TRBD2
v_gene: TRBV6-4
j_gene: TRBJ2-5
abundance: NA
CDR3nt: TGTGCCAGCAGTGCAACTAGCGGGAGTTCGGAGACCCAGTACTTC
CDR3aa: CASSATSGSSETQYF

d_gene: NA
v_gene: TRBV27
j_gene: TRBJ1-2
abundance: NA
CDR3nt: TGTGCCAGCAGTTTATCCCCCGGGGGTGGCTACACCTTC
CDR3aa: CASSLSPGGGYTF

d_gene: TRBD2
v_gene: TRBV2
j_gene: TRBJ2-1
abundance: NA
CDR3nt: TGTGCCAGCAGTGGGGGAGGGAGGTCCGATGAGCAGTTCTTC
CDR3aa: CASSGGGRSDEQFF

d_gene: TRBD2
v_gene: TRBV4-2
j_gene: TRBJ2-1
abundance: NA
CDR3nt: TGTGCCAGCAGCCACCCCGGACTAGCGGGAGCACTATCCTACAATGAGCAGTTCTTC
CDR3aa: CASSHPGLAGALSYNEQFF

d_gene: TRBD2
v_gene: TRBV14
j_gene: TRBJ2-7
abundance: NA
CDR3nt: TGTGCCAGCAGCCAAGCGGTAGCGGGGATGAACGAGCAGTACTTC
CDR3aa: CASSQAVAGMNEQYF

d_gene: TRBD2
v_gene: TRBV6-4
j_gene: TRBJ2-7
abundance: NA
CDR3nt: TGTGCCAGCAGTGTGGGTAGCGGGAGTGACGAGCAGTACTTC
CDR3aa: CASSVGSGSDEQYF

d_gene: TRBD1
v_gene: TRBV29-1
j_gene: TRBJ2-5
abundance: NA
CDR3nt: TGCAGCGTGGATTCGGACAGGGCGGGAGAGACCCAGTACTTC
CDR3aa: CSVDSDRAGETQYF

d_gene: TRBD1
v_gene: TRBV6-6
j_gene: TRBJ1-1
abundance: NA
CDR3nt: TGTGCCAGCAGGGCAGGGGGCACTGAAGCTTTCTTT
CDR3aa: CASRAGGTEAFF

d_gene: TRBD2
v_gene: TRBV6-5
j_gene: TRBJ2-7
abundance: NA
CDR3nt: TGTGCCAGCAGTTACTCCCAAAGCGGGGGCTCCTACGAGCAGTACTTC
CDR3aa: CASSYSQSGGSYEQYF

d_gene: TRBD2
v_gene: TRBV19
j_gene: TRBJ2-5
abundance: NA
CDR3nt: TGTGCCAGTAGTATCTCGGGGGGGGCCGAGACCCAGTACTTC
CDR3aa: CASSISGGAETQYF

d_gene: TRBD2
v_gene: TRBV29-1
j_gene: TRBJ2-3
abundance: NA
CDR3nt: TGCAGCGTGGACCAGGGAGCGGGGTTGACAGATACGCAGTATTTT
CDR3aa: CSVDQGAGLTDTQYF

d_gene: NA
v_gene: TRBV2
j_gene: TRBJ2-7
abundance: NA
CDR3nt: TGTGCCAGCAGTGCGGGTCGAATTACGGTTGGCTACGAGCAGTACTTC
CDR3aa: CASSAGRITVGYEQYF

d_gene: NA
v_gene: TRBV6-5
j_gene: TRBJ1-1
abundance: NA
CDR3nt: TGTGCCACCCACTGGGTGGGAGGGACTGAAGCTTTCTTT
CDR3aa: CATHWVGGTEAFF

d_gene: TRBD2
v_gene: TRBV5-4
j_gene: TRBJ2-5
abundance: NA
CDR3nt: TGTGCCAGCAGCGCGGGAGGGGTGGACCAAGAGACCCAGTACTTC
CDR3aa: CASSAGGVDQETQYF

d_gene: TRBD2
v_gene: TRBV11-2
j_gene: TRBJ2-7
abundance: NA
CDR3nt: TGTGCCAGCAGCCAAGGGAGCGGGGGGATTTACGAGCAGTACTTC
CDR3aa: CASSQGSGGIYEQYF

d_gene: NA
v_gene: TRBV7-2
j_gene: TRBJ1-5
abundance: NA
CDR3nt: TGTGCCAGCAGCTTAGCGGTGACAGCAAATCAGCCCCAGCATTTT
CDR3aa: CASSLAVTANQPQHF

d_gene: NA
v_gene: TRBV30
j_gene: TRBJ1-5
abundance: NA
CDR3nt: TGTGCCTGCCAGGACAACTGGAATCAGCCCCAGCATTTT
CDR3aa: CACQDNWNQPQHF

d_gene: NA
v_gene: TRBV6-5
j_gene: TRBJ1-6
abundance: NA
CDR3nt: TGTGCCAGCAGTTACTCGGGGGGGGGTTCACCCCTCCACTTT
CDR3aa: CASSYSGGGSPLHF

d_gene: NA
v_gene: TRBV5-5
j_gene: TRBJ1-4
abundance: NA
CDR3nt: TGTGCCAGCAGGCCTACGTATGGCGGGTCTGGTGAAAAACTGTTTTTT
CDR3aa: CASRPTYGGSGEKLFF

d_gene: NA
v_gene: TRBV5-5
j_gene: TRBJ1-3
abundance: NA
CDR3nt: TGTGCCAGCAGCTTGTGGAGGGCTAGCTCTGGAAACACCATATATTTT
CDR3aa: CASSLWRASSGNTIYF

d_gene: NA
v_gene: TRBV7-6
j_gene: TRBJ2-3
abundance: NA
CDR3nt: TGTGCCAGCAGCCCAACTAGTTTTTTGGGCACAGATACGCAGTATTTT
CDR3aa: CASSPTSFLGTDTQYF

d_gene: TRBD2
v_gene: TRBV7-8
j_gene: TRBJ2-7
abundance: NA
CDR3nt: TGTGCCAGCAGCTCTTCCCGGGCTAGCGGGAGTTTCGGGCAGTACTTC
CDR3aa: CASSSSRASGSFGQYF

d_gene: TRBD1
v_gene: TRBV6-4
j_gene: TRBJ1-5
abundance: NA
CDR3nt: TGTGCCAGCAGTGACGGCGGACAGGGCAATCAGCCCCAGCATTTT
CDR3aa: CASSDGGQGNQPQHF

d_gene: TRBD1
v_gene: TRBV7-9
j_gene: TRBJ1-1
abundance: NA
CDR3nt: TGTGCCAGCAGCCCAAACAGGGGCCAGAACACTGAAGCTTTCTTT
CDR3aa: CASSPNRGQNTEAFF

d_gene: TRBD1
v_gene: TRBV6-5
j_gene: TRBJ1-1
abundance: once
CDR3nt: TGTGCCAGCACTAAGAAGGGGACAGGGGGAACTGAAGCTTTCTTT
CDR3aa: CASTKKGTGGTEAFF

d_gene: NA
v_gene: TRBV2
j_gene: TRBJ2-2
abundance: NA
CDR3nt: TGTGCCAGCAGTTCCGACAAAAACACCGGGGAGCTGTTTTTT
CDR3aa: CASSSDKNTGELFF

d_gene: NA
v_gene: TRBV19
j_gene: TRBJ1-2
abundance: NA
CDR3nt: TGTGCCACCCTCGGACAAGACTATGGCTACACCTTC
CDR3aa: CATLGQDYGYTF

d_gene: NA
v_gene: TRBV4-1
j_gene: TRBJ1-4
abundance: NA
CDR3nt: TGCGCCAGCAGCCAAGTTCTGACAGTTGAAAAACTGTTTTTT
CDR3aa: CASSQVLTVEKLFF